One TCR beta chain is described in this entry. The antigen is undetermined. This record comes from a study of OX40 agonist ivuxolimab in advanced cancers. Overall study context: At approximately 80% male, the cohort had a mean age of about 55 years, ranging from roughly 20 to 79. Study observations and caveats: There were, on average, more expanded clones in CD8+ T cells than in CD4+. Both blood CD4+ and CD8+ T cells showed clonal growth by week 6 at 0.1 to 3.0 mg/kg.

TCRdb's copy holds only in-frame clones and misses some; the assay was immunoSEQ multiplex PCR. Of 25,000 to 35,000 clones in the sample, around 82% are singletons; the top ten hold roughly a sixth. Patients were ruled out by autoimmune disease history or systemic immunosuppression. V was pared by 2 bases and J by 10 bases, with 10 bases between. Germline-derived CDR1 and CDR2 are SGDLS and YYNGEE. This CDR3 is built from 12 residues. This TCR derives from an adult with an advanced solid tumor such as melanoma, head and neck, liver or kidney cancer. The sample was CD4+ or CD8+ T cells sorted from blood, taken in a trial of the OX40 agonist ivuxolimab. J is TRBJ2-1 and V is TRBV9, with D unresolved. CDR3 sequence (DNA): TGTGCCAGCAGCGTGCAGCTCGACGAGCAGTTCTTC. It is translated as CASSVQLDEQFF.